This TCR beta chain was identified in a study of Graves' ophthalmopathy and Graves' hyperthyroidism. Turning to the study itself: If no ophthalmopathy appeared within 18 months of follow-up, hyperthyroidism was termed stable. General study results and limits: The majority of expanded thyroid clonotypes above 0.001 frequency also occurred in blood.

Researchers took RNA transcripts and amplified TCR beta CDR3 regions from them. HTBI primers were used in a first-round RT-PCR, which preceded a second-round multiplex PCR. TCRdb recomputed calls from the multiplex PCR reads with MiXCR, one row per CDR3 protein. The data contain more than 1,000,000 distinct CDR3 sequences, about 40% of them singletons. In regard to this clonotype: Its antigen remains unidentified.

If patients had other autoimmune diseases, uncontrolled infections, pregnancy or lactation, they were excluded. The sample taken for sequencing was peripheral blood or thyroid tissue (not recorded which). This receptor was taken from an adult man with Graves' hyperthyroidism.

CDR3 loop: CASSQHGRYEQYF. For the CDR3, the DNA is TGTGCCAGCAGTCAGCACGGCCGTTACGAGCAGTACTTC. This sequence joins TRBV27 and TRBJ2-7; D is uncertain. The V gene's germline CDR1 is MNHEY and CDR2 SMNVEV (reference sequence). V was shortened by 5 bases and J by 4 bases, with 12 bases between the two germline ends. The CDR3 has 13 residues.